These 11 T cell receptor beta chains were sequenced from one sample in a study of T cell responses to AZD1222 COVID-19 vaccine. The repertoire was sequenced with immunoSEQ multiplex PCR; TCRdb's copy has only in-frame clones and lacks some. This sample yields approximately 73,000 clones, of which about 84% are seen a single time; 2.9% belongs to the top ten. Sequencing was performed on peripheral blood, taken on day 0 of AZD1222 vaccination. The receptors derive from an adult in good health.

V is TRBV7-8 and J is TRBJ1-1; perhaps TRBD1 as D (6 bases). V dropped 7 bases and J dropped 5 bases, with 20 bases sitting between them. Germline V gives CDR1 SGHVS, CDR2 FQNEAQ. This CDR3 has 15 amino acids. The CDR3 nucleotides read TGTGCCAGCACCATTAGGACGGGGAGGGGGACTGAAGCTTTCTTT. The encoded protein is CASTIRTGRGTEAFF.

This clone was seen just once. The chain employs TRBV6-6 and TRBJ2-7; 8 positions agree with TRBD2. V lost 2 bases and J lost 4; bases outside the gene matches: 7. CDR3 length: 15 amino acids. Germline CDR1 MNHNY, CDR2 SVGAGI (reference sequence). The DNA of the CDR3 is TGTGCCAGCAGTTACGGAGGTAGCGGGATGTACGAGCAGTACTTC. As protein: CASSYGGSGMYEQYF.

The rearrangement joins TRBV6-1 to TRBJ1-6; possibly TRBD1 for D (5 bases). V was pared by 3 bases and J by 5 bases, with 5 bases between. Germline-derived CDR1 and CDR2 are MNHNS and SASEGT. The CDR3 runs 13 residues. The CDR3 sequence: CASSDRDNSPLHF. The DNA for the CDR3 is TGTGCCAGCAGTGACAGGGATAATTCACCCCTCCACTTT.

This sequence joins TRBV7-2 and TRBJ2-4, with D possibly being TRBD2 (5 bases). V lost 5 bases and J 0 bases, leaving 11 bases between the germline ends. Germline assignment: CDR1 SGHTA and CDR2 FQGNSA. CDR3 length: 15 residues. The CDR3 sequence is CASSLDYLAKNIQYF. As DNA, the CDR3 is TGTGCCAGCAGCCTAGACTACCTAGCCAAAAACATTCAGTACTTC.

This chain connects TRBV5-1 to TRBJ2-3; perhaps TRBD2 as D (6 bases). This CDR3 comprises 14 residues. Germline lookup yields CDR1 SGHRS and CDR2 YFSETQ. Trimming cost V 0 bases and J 5 bases, with 10 bases left between them. The CDR3: CASSLGLEVDTQYF. CDR3 in DNA: TGCGCCAGCAGCTTGGGACTAGAGGTAGATACGCAGTATTTT.

The CDR3 DNA reads as TGTGCCAGCAGCTTATCGGTTAGTGAAGCTTTCTTT. It encodes CASSLSVSEAFF. J is TRBJ1-1 and V is TRBV7-2, with D unclear. The germline V gene encodes CDR1 SGHTA and CDR2 FQGNSA. Trimming cost V 2 bases and J 7 bases, with 8 bases left between them. CDR3 length equals 12 residues.

The rearrangement joins TRBV7-9 to TRBJ1-3; D gene unclear. Germline CDR1 SEHNR, CDR2 FQNEAQ (reference sequence). The V gene lost 1 base and the J gene lost 8 bases, with 12 bases spanning the gap. The CDR3 loop spans 14 amino acids. The CDR3 bases are TGTGCCAGCAGCTTAGTCGCGGCGGAGGACACCATATATTTT. As protein: CASSLVAAEDTIYF.

This chain uses TRBV18 with TRBJ2-7; 11 bases fit TRBD2. The CDR3 length is 14 residues. Germline V CDR1 and CDR2: KGHSH, LQKENI. V lost 6 bases, J lost 2 bases, and 3 bases stayed unmatched. CDR3 sequence (DNA): TGTGCCAGCTCCCTAGCGGGAGGAACCTACGAGCAGTACTTC. The encoded protein is CASSLAGGTYEQYF. Combining the CDR3 with reference TRBV18 and TRBJ2-7 gives the whole variable domain NAGVMQNPRHLVRRRGQEARLRCSPMKGHSHVYWYRQLPEEGLKFMVYLQKENIIDESGMPKERFSAEFPKEGPSILRIQQVVRGDSAAYFCASSLAGGTYEQYFGPGTRLTVT.

The chain carries TRBV12-3 or TRBV12-4 and TRBJ2-7; no reliable D call. V was cut by 3 bases and J by 8 bases, with 14 bases left in between. This CDR3 comprises 13 residues. Here the CDR3 DNA reads TGTGCCAGCAGTTTCGGACCAGGTGAGAAGCAGTACTTC. Translating gives CASSFGPGEKQYF.

The chain recombines TRBV20-1 with TRBJ2-1; D possibly matches TRBD1 or TRBD2 (6 bases each). Germline assignment: CDR1 DFQATT and CDR2 SNEGSKA (reference sequence). V lost 3 bases and J lost 5, with 14 bases in between. This CDR3 contains 14 residues. CDR3 sequence (DNA): TGCAGTGCTAGTTCGGGGGCCCCTAACAATGAGCAGTTCTTC. It codes for CSASSGAPNNEQFF.

The chain combines TRBV12-3 or TRBV12-4 with TRBJ1-6; D possibly corresponds to TRBD1 (6 bases). V gave up 7 bases and J gave up 5 bases, with 9 bases separating them. The CDR3 is made up of 13 amino acids. The CDR3 sequence is CASKGTNNSPLHF. CDR3 sequence (DNA): TGTGCCAGCAAAGGGACAAATAATTCACCCCTCCACTTT.